Below, 27 T cell receptor beta chains from the same sample are listed, as sequenced in a study of patients and donors after allogeneic stem cell transplantation. TCRdb re-derived calls from the RT-PCR reads in MiXCR, one entry per CDR3 protein. The table records about 960,000 distinct CDR3 sequences, about a sixth of them present only once. Sequenced input: blood, either unsorted or a sorted T cell fraction (not recorded which). The receptors derive from a human donor who was either an allogeneic HSCT recipient or a stem cell or donor lymphocyte infusion donor (not recorded which). It is not recorded whose cells these are; they may come from a transplant donor.

This clonotype was seen more than once but under ten times. The rearrangement links TRBV4-1 to TRBJ2-6, with D possibly TRBD1 on 5 matching bases. With 0 bases removed from V and 3 bases from J, the gap between germline ends came to 15 bases. The germline gives CDR1 MGHRA, CDR2 YSYEKL. The CDR3 covers 18 residues. CDR3 nucleotides: TGCGCCAGCAGCCAAGAAGTGGCCAGGGTATTTGGGGCCAACGTCCTGACTTTC. This sequence encodes CASSQEVARVFGANVLTF.

There are a few counts of this clonotype. V and J are TRBV12-3 or TRBV12-4 and TRBJ2-2; D is possibly TRBD1 or TRBD2 (5 bases each). The CDR3 is 15 amino acids. The V and J ends lost 6 bases and 3 bases respectively, with 14 bases between them. Written as DNA, the CDR3 is TGTGCCAGCAGGAAACCGGGACCTTACACCGGGGAGCTGTTTTTT. Its translation is CASRKPGPYTGELFF.

The chain carries TRBV7-8 and TRBJ1-1; 9 nucleotides agree with TRBD1. This CDR3 is built from 14 residues. Germline-derived CDR1 and CDR2 are SGHVS and FQNEAQ. Trimming removed 4 bases from V and 5 bases from J; junction bases left unmatched: 5. CDR3 region: CASSSRDRVTEAFF. The CDR3 region has the DNA TGTGCCAGCAGCTCCCGGGACAGGGTTACTGAAGCTTTCTTT.

The chain carries TRBV6-2 or TRBV6-3 and TRBJ1-5; TRBD1 is a possible D gene (5 bases). This CDR3 has 11 residues. Trimming pared 7 bases from V and 14 bases from J, leaving 15 bases between. Per the germline V gene, CDR1 is MNHEY and CDR2 is SVGEGT. CDR3 sequence: CASTNGGVKHF. In DNA form, the CDR3 reads TGTGCCAGCACCAACGGGGGAGTAAAGCATTTT.

V gene TRBV3-1 combines with J gene TRBJ2-7; 14 bases fit TRBD2. CDR3 size: 17 residues. With V trimmed by 3 bases and J by 5 bases, 9 bases remained unmatched. Germline V gene sequence: CDR1 LGHDT, CDR2 YNNKEL (reference sequence). The CDR3 nucleotides read TGTGCCAGCAGCCATTTGGGACTAGCGGGGGAGGGGGACGAGCAGTACTTC. It yields the protein CASSHLGLAGEGDEQYF.

This clonotype was recorded a few times. J is TRBJ1-1 and V is TRBV30, with D perhaps matching TRBD1 (5 bases). V was shortened by 2 bases and J by 10 bases, with 17 bases between the two germline ends. The CDR3 is 13 residues long. Germline values: CDR1 GTSNPN, CDR2 SVGIG (reference sequence). Written as DNA, the CDR3 is TGTGCCTGGAGTAGCCAGGGACTAGGTGTAGCTTTCTTT. Its translation is CAWSSQGLGVAFF.

This clonotype has more than one count but fewer than ten. CDR3 sequence: CASSTRGRGLTDTQYF. Here the CDR3 DNA reads TGTGCCAGCAGCACTAGGGGTCGGGGCCTCACAGATACGCAGTATTTT. The chain combines TRBV7-8 with TRBJ2-3; D may match TRBD1 or TRBD2 (5 bases each). CDR1 SGHVS and CDR2 FQNEAQ come from the germline V gene. Trimming took 5 bases from V and 2 from J, leaving 17 bases between them. The CDR3 loop spans 16 amino acids.

This clonotype appeared a few times. The rearrangement links TRBV18 to TRBJ2-7, with 9 bases aligning to TRBD1. Germline V gene sequence: CDR1 KGHSH, CDR2 LQKENI. CDR3 size: 15 residues. The V gene end was trimmed by 2 bases and the J gene end by 7 bases; junction bases not matched to a gene: 9. This chain's CDR3 is CASSPGQGWAWEQYF. For the CDR3, the DNA is TGTGCCAGCTCACCAGGACAGGGGTGGGCCTGGGAGCAGTACTTC.

V usage is TRBV20-1 and J usage is TRBJ1-5; D possibly corresponds to TRBD1 (6 bases). The germline V gene has CDR1 DFQATT and CDR2 SNEGSKA (reference sequence). The CDR3 has 14 residues. Trimming shortened V by 5 bases and J by 3 bases, and 14 bases separated the two germline ends. CDR3: CSAPQGSNNQPQHF. The CDR3 DNA is TGCAGTGCTCCCCAGGGGTCGAACAATCAGCCCCAGCATTTT.

The V gene is TRBV2, the J gene TRBJ2-1; maybe TRBD2 (5 bases). V was cut by 4 bases and J by 9 bases, with 10 bases left in between. The germline gives CDR1 SNHLY, CDR2 FYNNEI. There are 12 residues in the CDR3. CDR3: CASSGSAIEQFF. In nucleotides, the CDR3 is TGTGCCAGCAGTGGTAGCGCGATTGAGCAGTTCTTC.

The chain joins TRBV5-5 to TRBJ1-1, with 7 bases aligning to TRBD1. Germline V gene lookup returns CDR1 SGHKS and CDR2 YYEKEE (reference sequence). The CDR3 length is 14 residues. V lost 4 bases and J lost 5; bases outside the gene matches: 8. The CDR3 DNA reads as TGTGCCAGCAGCGGGGACAGCGGTCGGACTGAAGCTTTCTTT. This encodes CASSGDSGRTEAFF.

The genes are TRBV12-3 or TRBV12-4 and TRBJ1-1; 8 bases align to TRBD1. Trimming removed 5 bases from V and 6 bases from J; junction bases left unmatched: 11. The CDR3 consists of 15 residues. The CDR3 spells CASSPGPGQVSEAFF. The DNA for the CDR3 is TGTGCCAGCAGTCCGGGCCCGGGACAGGTCTCTGAAGCTTTCTTT.

This clonotype was counted a few times. This chain joins TRBV12-3 or TRBV12-4 and TRBJ1-1; D gene uncertain. Trimming shortened V by 4 bases and J by 2 bases, and 11 bases separated the two germline ends. This CDR3 is built from 14 residues. As DNA, the CDR3 is TGTGCCAGCAGTTCCTCGGCCCTCAACACTGAAGCTTTCTTT. Residues: CASSSSALNTEAFF.

The chain uses TRBV12-3 or TRBV12-4 and TRBJ2-1; D is ambiguous. V was clipped by 1 base and J by 2 bases, with 9 bases between them. The CDR3 runs to 15 residues. CDR3 DNA: TGTGCCAGCAGTTTAGGAAGACATACCTACAATGAGCAGTTCTTC. The encoded protein is CASSLGRHTYNEQFF.

This clonotype was seen a few times. V and J are TRBV30 and TRBJ1-1; D remains ambiguous. In germline, CDR1 is GTSNPN, CDR2 SVGIG (reference sequence). With 5 bases removed from V and 4 bases from J, the gap between germline ends came to 14 bases. The CDR3 runs to 13 residues. This CDR3 reads CAWAVRGSTEAFF. The CDR3, as DNA: TGTGCCTGGGCAGTTAGAGGGAGCACTGAAGCTTTCTTT.

In this sample, this clonotype turned up a few times. The chain recombines TRBV6-1 with TRBJ2-5; D tentatively fits TRBD1 or TRBD2 (6 bases each). V lost 2 bases and J 12 bases, leaving 16 bases between the germline ends. In germline, CDR1 is MNHNS, CDR2 SASEGT. This CDR3 has 13 amino acids. The CDR3 sequence: CASSEWVGGYEYF. The CDR3 DNA reads TGTGCCAGCAGTGAATGGGTAGGGGGGTACGAGTACTTC.

Here the CDR3 reads CATGHGVEQYF. Here the CDR3 DNA reads TGTGCCACAGGACATGGTGTCGAGCAGTACTTC. V usage is TRBV6-2 or TRBV6-3 and J usage is TRBJ2-7; possible D gene TRBD1, 5 bases. The ends were cut back, 10 bases at V and 6 bases at J, with 13 bases in the middle. The CDR3 covers 11 residues. From germline, CDR1 is MNHEY and CDR2 SVGEGT.

This clonotype was recorded only once. CDR3 region: CASTFKALSNQPQHF. For the CDR3, the DNA is TGTGCCAGCACCTTCAAGGCTCTTAGCAATCAGCCCCAGCATTTT. V is TRBV7-2 and J is TRBJ1-5; D unclear. The CDR3 is 15 residues long. Germline assignment: CDR1 SGHTA and CDR2 FQGNSA. Trimming cost V 7 bases and J 0 bases, with 13 bases left between them.

The chain carries TRBV5-1 and TRBJ1-3, with a weak D call TRBD1 (6 bases). The CDR3 runs to 15 residues. CDR1 and CDR2 (germline): SGHRS, YFSETQ. Between the trimmed V and J ends, which lost 1 base and 4 bases, there was a span of 12 bases. The CDR3 DNA follows: TGCGCCAGCAGCTTGAAGGACAGTCGGGGAAACACCATATATTTT. Its protein product is CASSLKDSRGNTIYF.

The chain combines TRBV12-3 or TRBV12-4 with TRBJ2-1, with D tentatively TRBD2 (5 bases). Trimming shortened V by 3 bases and J by 8 bases, and 20 bases separated the two germline ends. CDR3 length equals 16 residues. For the CDR3, the DNA is TGTGCCAGCAGTTTCGGTCGTGAGCGGTGGTGGGATGAGCAGTTCTTC. Translation gives CASSFGRERWWDEQFF.

There are a few counts of this clonotype. The chain employs TRBV12-3 or TRBV12-4 and TRBJ1-1; D remains ambiguous. The ends were cut back, 5 bases at V and 7 bases at J, with 8 bases in the middle. The CDR3 has 11 residues. CDR3 coding DNA: TGTGCCAGCAGTGCAGAGAATGAAGCTTTCTTT. Translating gives CASSAENEAFF.

This clonotype was observed a few times. The V gene is TRBV11-2, the J gene TRBJ2-7, with a possible D match to TRBD2 (5 bases). There are 15 residues in the CDR3. Germline values: CDR1 SGHAT, CDR2 FQNNGV. Between the trimmed V and J ends, which lost 5 bases and 4 bases, there was a span of 18 bases. The CDR3 reads CASSPAPGLSYEQYF. The CDR3 coding sequence is TGTGCCAGCAGCCCTGCCCCCGGACTCTCATACGAGCAGTACTTC.

This clonotype has more than one count but fewer than ten. V and J are TRBV6-1 and TRBJ2-4, with 10 bases fitting TRBD1. In germline, CDR1 is MNHNS, CDR2 SASEGT. V lost 6 bases, J lost 1 base, and 9 bases stayed unmatched. The CDR3 contains 17 residues. CDR3 amino acids: CASSPPRQGAAKNIQYF. CDR3 coding DNA: TGTGCCAGCAGCCCCCCCCGACAGGGGGCGGCCAAAAACATTCAGTACTTC.

Turning to this clonotype: In this CDR3 the conserved last residue, phenylalanine or tryptophan, is missing, so a read error is likely. The J gene is TRBJ2-1, the V gene TRBV20-1, with no clear D. With 0 bases removed from V and 0 bases from J, the gap between germline ends came to 12 bases. Germline loops: CDR1 DFQATT, CDR2 SNEGSKA (reference sequence). There are 16 residues in the CDR3. DNA for the CDR3: TGCAGTGCTAGAGATGTGGGCACAATCTCCTACAATGAGCAGTTCATC. It translates to CSARDVGTISYNEQFI.

This clonotype was counted a few times. The rearrangement uses TRBV27 and TRBJ2-2, with no clear D. CDR1 is MNHEY and CDR2 is SMNVEV in the germline V gene (reference sequence). The germline V and J ends were trimmed by 2 bases and 4 bases, with 11 bases remaining between them. CDR3 length: 15 residues. CDR3 nucleotides: TGTGCCAGCAGTTTAGAGGCGCCGGGCACCGGGGAGCTGTTTTTT. It specifies CASSLEAPGTGELFF.

V usage is TRBV7-6 and J usage is TRBJ2-1, with D unclear. Germline lookup yields CDR1 SGHVS and CDR2 FNYEAQ. The germline V and J ends were trimmed by 2 bases and 3 bases, with 14 bases remaining between them. This CDR3 contains 16 residues. CDR3 nucleotide sequence: TGTGCCAGCAGCTTATTGGCGCAGGTAAACTACAATGAGCAGTTCTTC. Translating it yields CASSLLAQVNYNEQFF.

The gene calls are TRBV5-1 and TRBJ2-3; D may match TRBD1 or TRBD2 (6 bases each). V dropped 0 bases and J dropped 6 bases, with 20 bases sitting between them. The CDR3 length is 17 residues. The germline V gene has CDR1 SGHRS and CDR2 YFSETQ. The chain's CDR3 is CASSLAGGQSAADTQYF. The DNA for the CDR3 is TGCGCCAGCAGCTTGGCCGGGGGACAATCAGCCGCTGATACGCAGTATTTT.